This T cell receptor (beta chain) was found in a study of blood T cell repertoires in COVID-19. Whole-study context: Sources were T cells, B-cell-depleted T cells, or PBMCs; the material itself was cDNA or gDNA.

Clones were read by immunoSEQ multiplex PCR, and TCRdb kept only the in-frame ones, dropping some. Of approximately 150,000 clones listed, 70% to 85% are singletons. The receptor's source is a woman in her forties or fifties in a cohort sampled during active or convalescent COVID-19. The sequencing input was peripheral blood.

Here the CDR3 reads CAITIVETQYF. The DNA of the CDR3 is TGTGCCATCACCATCGTCGAGACCCAGTACTTC. V gene TRBV7-9 combines with J gene TRBJ2-5; no clear D. Germline CDR1 reads SEHNR; CDR2 reads FQNEAQ (reference sequence). Trimming pared 10 bases from V and 5 bases from J, leaving 11 bases between. The CDR3 loop spans 11 amino acids.